This passage covers 30 T cell receptor beta chains from one sample sequenced in a study of OX40 agonist ivuxolimab in advanced cancers. Sequenced by immunoSEQ multiplex PCR; TCRdb stores in-frame clones only, minus some. The sample has roughly 18,000 clones; 67% are singletons. The sequences come from CD4+ or CD8+ T cells sorted from blood, collected in a trial of the OX40 agonist ivuxolimab. These receptors were taken from an adult with an advanced solid tumor such as melanoma, head and neck, liver or kidney cancer.

The V and J genes are TRBV28 and TRBJ2-7; D not certain. Germline CDR1 is MDHEN and CDR2 is SYDVKM. The V end was cut by 3 bases, the J end by 1 base, with 7 bases between. The CDR3 loop spans 13 amino acids. CDR3 nucleotides: TGTGCCAGCAGTTTGGGCTATTCCTACGAGCAGTACTTC. It specifies CASSLGYSYEQYF.

As regards this clone: The germline gene is not matched at one end of the junction; a read error may be the cause. The chain has TRBV7-7 and TRBJ1-1; TRBD1 matches 9 bases. Germline CDR1 SSHAT, CDR2 FNYEAQ (reference sequence). This CDR3 is built from 13 residues. The CDR3: CASSSGQGTEAFF. As DNA, the CDR3 is TGTGCTAGCAGCTCGGGACAGGGTACTGAAGCTTTCTTT.

V usage is TRBV6-1 and J usage is TRBJ2-5, with 9 bases that match TRBD2. Germline CDR1 and CDR2: MNHNS and SASEGT. V shed 0 bases, J shed 8 bases, and the junction held 13 bases outside the gene matches. The CDR3 is 17 amino acids. The CDR3, as DNA: TGTGCCAGCAGTGAAGCTATGGCGGGAGGGCGGGAGATAACCCAGTACTTC. This gives the protein CASSEAMAGGREITQYF.

The chain links TRBV27 to TRBJ2-1; maybe TRBD2 (6 bases). From germline, CDR1 is MNHEY and CDR2 SMNVEV (reference sequence). The CDR3 loop spans 15 amino acids. Trimming cost V 6 bases and J 4 bases, with 16 bases left between them. CDR3 in amino acids: CASSRVGGIYNEQFF. The CDR3 DNA reads TGTGCCAGCAGCCGAGTAGGAGGGATTTACAATGAGCAGTTCTTC.

The CDR3 sequence is CASSFPTGGSGELFF. The CDR3 DNA is TGTGCCAGCAGTTTCCCGACAGGGGGCTCCGGGGAGCTGTTTTTT. The V call is TRBV28, the J call TRBJ2-2; 10 positions match TRBD1. Germline values: CDR1 MDHEN, CDR2 SYDVKM. The CDR3 length is 15 residues. Trimming took 3 bases from V and 6 from J; bases not matched to a gene: 4.

This chain uses TRBV19 with TRBJ2-1, with 12 nucleotides matching TRBD2. The V gene's germline CDR1 is LNHDA and CDR2 SQIVND (reference sequence). The CDR3 is 14 residues long. J lost 6 bases, V lost 5 bases, and 2 bases had no gene match. For the CDR3, the DNA is TGTGCCAGTAGTCTGACTAGCGGGAGCAATGAGCAGTTCTTC. As protein: CASSLTSGSNEQFF.

The chain employs TRBV7-3 and TRBJ2-5; TRBD1 matches at 9 bases. The trim removed 5 bases at V and 5 bases at J, leaving 9 bases unmatched. The length of the CDR3 is 15 residues. The V gene's germline CDR1 is SGHTA and CDR2 FQGTGA. CDR3 sequence (DNA): TGTGCCAGCAGCGGAACAGGGGGCGCAGGCGAGACCCAGTACTTC. Translating gives CASSGTGGAGETQYF. Based on the CDR3 plus reference TRBV7-3 and TRBJ2-5, the full variable domain is GAGVSQTPSNKVTEKGKYVELRCDPISGHTALYWYRQSLGQGPEFLIYFQGTGAADDSGLPNDRFFAVRPEGSVSTLKIQRTERGDSAVYLCASSGTGGAGETQYFGPGTRLLVL.

This rearrangement joins TRBV15 to TRBJ2-5, with D possibly matching TRBD2 (5 bases). The CDR3 totals 15 residues. V was clipped by 0 bases and J by 5 bases, with 13 bases between them. The germline V gene encodes CDR1 LNHNV and CDR2 YYDKDF (reference sequence). CDR3 loop: CATSRDTGYGETQYF. In DNA form, the CDR3 reads TGTGCCACCAGCAGAGATACGGGGTACGGGGAGACCCAGTACTTC.

This chain's CDR3 is CASSPGINQPQHF. CDR3 nucleotides: TGCGCCAGCAGCCCCGGAATTAATCAGCCCCAGCATTTT. The V gene is TRBV4-1, the J gene TRBJ1-5; D ambiguous. The germline V gene has CDR1 MGHRA and CDR2 YSYEKL. The CDR3 runs to 13 residues. V lost 4 bases and J lost 4, with 8 bases in between.

This clone was recorded a few times. V gene TRBV27 combines with J gene TRBJ1-2; maybe TRBD1 (6 bases). The CDR3 has 14 residues. Per the germline V gene, CDR1 is MNHEY and CDR2 is SMNVEV (reference sequence). V was cut by 4 bases and J by 4 bases, with 13 bases left in between. CDR3 region: CASSSPGQLYGYTF. In nucleotides, the CDR3 is TGTGCCAGCAGTTCACCAGGACAGCTCTATGGCTACACCTTC.

The chain recombines TRBV29-1 with TRBJ2-1; 9 nucleotides line up with TRBD1. CDR1 is SQVTM, CDR2 ANQGSEA, per germline. The CDR3 has 14 amino acids. The J segment lost 0 bases and the V segment lost 7 bases, leaving 4 bases of the junction unmatched. CDR3 sequence (DNA): TGCAGCGCCCCGGGACAGGGCTCCTACAATGAGCAGTTCTTC. This sequence encodes CSAPGQGSYNEQFF.

The V call is TRBV11-2, the J call TRBJ2-1; 12 nucleotides match TRBD1. V gave up 5 bases and J gave up 2 bases; unmatched junction bases: 10. In germline, CDR1 is SGHAT, CDR2 FQNNGV. The CDR3 loop spans 18 amino acids. CDR3 loop: CASSPWGTGGGTYNEQFF. The DNA for the CDR3 is TGTGCCAGCAGCCCTTGGGGGACAGGGGGCGGAACCTACAATGAGCAGTTCTTC.

The chain carries TRBV19 and TRBJ2-2; D remains ambiguous. CDR1 and CDR2 (germline): LNHDA, SQIVND (reference sequence). The CDR3 contains 14 residues. Deletions cut 5 bases from V and 1 base from J, with 8 bases between. The CDR3 DNA reads as TGTGCCAGTAGTCCGGACGGGAACACCGGGGAGCTGTTTTTT. This gives the protein CASSPDGNTGELFF.

The sample holds a few counts of this clone. Here the CDR3 DNA reads TGTGCCAGCAGTTTGGCAGGGGGATTCTACGAGCAGTACTTC. This sequence encodes CASSLAGGFYEQYF. This chain links TRBV28 with TRBJ2-7; the match to TRBD1 covers 7 bases. The germline CDR1 and CDR2 sequences are MDHEN and SYDVKM. The ends lost 3 bases at V and 3 bases at J; junction bases unmatched: 5. The CDR3 runs 14 residues. The variable domain in full, with the rest retrieved from reference TRBV28 and TRBJ2-7, is DVKVTQSSRYLVKRTGEKVFLECVQDMDHENMFWYRQDPGLGLRLIYFSYDVKMKEKGDIPEGYSVSREKKERFSLILESASTNQTSMYLCASSLAGGFYEQYFGPGTRLTVT.

About this clone itself: Other nucleotide sequences from this sample produce the same CDR3. The rearrangement links TRBV6-5 to TRBJ2-7; a weak D match, TRBD1 (6 bases). CDR1 MNHEY and CDR2 SVGAGI come from the germline V gene. The CDR3 runs 15 residues. Trimming shortened V by 5 bases and J by 0 bases, and 14 bases separated the two germline ends. DNA for the CDR3: TGTGCCAGCAGTACCCCGACAGGAACCTCCTACGAGCAGTACTTC. Translating it yields CASSTPTGTSYEQYF.

The chain is built from TRBV27 and TRBJ2-3; a possible D gene is TRBD2 (6 bases). Germline V lookup: CDR1 MNHEY, CDR2 SMNVEV (reference sequence). With 10 bases removed from V and 3 bases from J, the gap between germline ends came to 23 bases. There are 16 residues in the CDR3. The CDR3 region has the DNA TGTGCCATCCTAATACCGGGCCCCGGGGGAACAGATACGCAGTATTTT. Translation gives CAILIPGPGGTDTQYF.

The chain is built from TRBV14 and TRBJ1-1; D uncertain. Germline loops: CDR1 SGHDN, CDR2 FVKESK. V was trimmed by 0 bases and J by 0 bases, leaving 11 bases between them. The CDR3 is 16 amino acids. The CDR3: CASSQDPWQMNTEAFF. The CDR3 DNA reads as TGTGCCAGCAGCCAAGATCCTTGGCAGATGAACACTGAAGCTTTCTTT.

CDR3 amino acids: CASSPTAQETQYF. The CDR3 region has the DNA TGTGCCAGCAGCCCGACAGCCCAAGAGACCCAGTACTTC. V is TRBV7-9 and J is TRBJ2-5, with a weak D call TRBD1 (5 bases). Trimming removed 5 bases from V and 1 base from J, with 8 bases in between. This CDR3 comprises 13 residues. Germline values: CDR1 SEHNR, CDR2 FQNEAQ (reference sequence).

Note on this clone: A read error is likely, as this CDR3 ends without the conserved phenylalanine or tryptophan. The gene calls are TRBV11-3 and TRBJ1-2; no clear D gene. Trimming left V 1 base short and J 7 bases short, with 4 bases between. This CDR3 spans 11 amino acids. The germline CDR1 and CDR2 sequences are SGHNT and YENEEA. CDR3 coding DNA: TGTGCCAGCAGCTTAGGCATTGGCTACACCTTA. It codes for CASSLGIGYTL.

The rearrangement uses TRBV7-3 and TRBJ2-1, with 10 bases lining up with TRBD2. Germline-derived CDR1 and CDR2 are SGHTA and FQGTGA. With V trimmed by 2 bases and J by 5 bases, 6 bases remained unmatched. The CDR3 length is 16 residues. CDR3 sequence: CASSLFGTSVNNEQFF. CDR3 DNA sequence: TGTGCCAGCAGCTTATTCGGGACTAGCGTTAACAATGAGCAGTTCTTC.

Written as DNA, the CDR3 is TGTGCCAGCAGTGGGACAGACGAAGAGACCCAGTACTTC. It is translated as CASSGTDEETQYF. The chain combines TRBV28 with TRBJ2-5, with TRBD1 matching over 7 bases. CDR3 length equals 13 residues. Per germline, CDR1 MDHEN and CDR2 SYDVKM. The trim removed 5 bases at V and 3 bases at J, leaving 3 bases unmatched.

The V call is TRBV6-5, the J call TRBJ1-1; D perhaps matches TRBD1 (6 bases). Trimming shortened V by 2 bases and J by 4 bases, and 8 bases separated the two germline ends. CDR1 MNHEY and CDR2 SVGAGI come from the germline V gene. The CDR3 extends over 13 amino acids. The CDR3, as DNA: TGTGCCAGCAGTTACCTAGGGGGCACTGAAGCTTTCTTT. Translated: CASSYLGGTEAFF.

This clone is a singleton in its sample. The gene calls are TRBV4-1 and TRBJ2-7, with a weak D call TRBD2 (6 bases). Germline V gene lookup returns CDR1 MGHRA and CDR2 YSYEKL. The V gene lost 4 bases and the J gene lost 4 bases, with 14 bases spanning the gap. The CDR3 is made up of 14 amino acids. The CDR3 here is CASSPTGAGYEQYF. DNA of the CDR3: TGCGCCAGCAGCCCCACGGGAGCCGGGTACGAGCAGTACTTC.

This chain uses TRBV5-4 with TRBJ2-7; D is perhaps TRBD1 or TRBD2 (5 bases each). V shed 3 bases and J shed 7 bases, with 14 bases lying between them. In germline, CDR1 is SGHNT, CDR2 YYREEE (reference sequence). This CDR3 contains 13 residues. The CDR3 loop is CASSSGAGKEQYF. In DNA form, the CDR3 reads TGTGCCAGCAGCTCCGGGGCCGGGAAGGAGCAGTACTTC.

The chain carries TRBV7-3 and TRBJ2-3; 10 bases map to TRBD2. The CDR3 has 16 amino acids. Germline values: CDR1 SGHTA, CDR2 FQGTGA. Unmatched junction bases numbered 4, after V lost 4 bases and J lost 0 bases. The CDR3 DNA reads as TGTGCCAGCAGCTCGAAGGGACTAGCGAGCACAGATACGCAGTATTTT. Translated: CASSSKGLASTDTQYF.

The chain links TRBV19 to TRBJ1-4; D is ambiguous. CDR1 LNHDA and CDR2 SQIVND come from the germline V gene (reference sequence). V was cut by 1 base and J by 0 bases, with 15 bases left in between. There are 18 residues in the CDR3. The CDR3 spells CASSIVPPGAATNEKLFF. DNA for the CDR3: TGTGCCAGTAGTATAGTTCCCCCCGGCGCAGCAACTAATGAAAAACTGTTTTTT.

This sequence joins TRBV15 and TRBJ1-2; D gene uncertain. V lost 3 bases to trimming and J lost 8 bases, with 16 bases between them. There are 14 residues in the CDR3. Germline CDR1 LNHNV, CDR2 YYDKDF (reference sequence). CDR3 loop: CATSSGSRASGYTF. CDR3 in DNA: TGTGCCACCAGCAGCGGGAGCCGGGCATCGGGCTACACCTTC.

The V call is TRBV5-6, the J call TRBJ1-1; 9 nucleotides align to TRBD1. The CDR3 is 13 amino acids. From germline, CDR1 is SGHDT and CDR2 YYEEEE. V was clipped by 2 bases and J by 11 bases; unmatched bases: 7. This CDR3 reads CASSLPTGGRAFF. For the CDR3, the DNA is TGTGCCAGCAGCTTACCAACAGGGGGCCGGGCTTTCTTT.

The chain links TRBV19 to TRBJ1-5, with a weak D call TRBD1 (6 bases). This CDR3 contains 13 residues. V lost 0 bases to trimming and J lost 7 bases, with 7 bases between them. Germline loops: CDR1 LNHDA, CDR2 SQIVND (reference sequence). The CDR3 loop is CASSIDGGQPQHF. As DNA, the CDR3 is TGTGCCAGTAGTATAGACGGGGGCCAGCCCCAGCATTTT. The entire variable domain, with the rest obtained from reference TRBV19 and TRBJ1-5, is as follows: DGGITQSPKYLFRKEGQNVTLSCEQNLNHDAMYWYRQDPGQGLRLIYYSQIVNDFQKGDIAEGYSVSREKKESFPLTVTSAQKNPTAFYLCASSIDGGQPQHFGDGTRLSIL.

The chain recombines TRBV6-5 with TRBJ2-1; 7 nucleotides match TRBD2. Losses at the gene ends were 2 bases for V and 2 bases for J; bases not matched to a gene: 6. This CDR3 contains 16 residues. Germline values: CDR1 MNHEY, CDR2 SVGAGI. Here the CDR3 DNA reads TGTGCCAGCAGTTACGTGACTAGCCGCCCCTACAATGAGCAGTTCTTC. The encoded protein is CASSYVTSRPYNEQFF.